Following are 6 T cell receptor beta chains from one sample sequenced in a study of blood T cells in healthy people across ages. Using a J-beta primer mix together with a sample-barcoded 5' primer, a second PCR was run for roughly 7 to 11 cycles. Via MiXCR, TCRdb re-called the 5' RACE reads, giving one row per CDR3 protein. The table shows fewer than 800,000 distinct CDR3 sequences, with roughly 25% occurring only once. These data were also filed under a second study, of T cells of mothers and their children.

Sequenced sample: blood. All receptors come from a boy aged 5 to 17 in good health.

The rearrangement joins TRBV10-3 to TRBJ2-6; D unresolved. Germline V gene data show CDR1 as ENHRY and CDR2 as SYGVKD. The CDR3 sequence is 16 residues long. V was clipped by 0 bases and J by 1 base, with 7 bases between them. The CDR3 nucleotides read TGTGCCATCAGTGAGTCGGACGGGTCTGGGGCCAACGTCCTGACTTTC. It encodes CAISESDGSGANVLTF.

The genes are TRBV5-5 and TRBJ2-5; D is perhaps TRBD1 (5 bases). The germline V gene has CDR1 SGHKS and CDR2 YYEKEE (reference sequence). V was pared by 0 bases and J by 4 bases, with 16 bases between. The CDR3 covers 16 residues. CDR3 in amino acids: CASSLGAIMGLETQYF. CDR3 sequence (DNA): TGTGCCAGCAGCTTGGGGGCAATAATGGGGCTAGAGACCCAGTACTTC.

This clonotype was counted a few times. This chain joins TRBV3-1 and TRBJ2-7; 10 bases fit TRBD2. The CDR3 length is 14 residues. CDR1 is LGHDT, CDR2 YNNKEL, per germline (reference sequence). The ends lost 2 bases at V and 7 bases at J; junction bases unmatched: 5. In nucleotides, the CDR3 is TGTGCCAGCAGCCAATATGGACTAGCGGCTGAGCAGTACTTC. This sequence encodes CASSQYGLAAEQYF.

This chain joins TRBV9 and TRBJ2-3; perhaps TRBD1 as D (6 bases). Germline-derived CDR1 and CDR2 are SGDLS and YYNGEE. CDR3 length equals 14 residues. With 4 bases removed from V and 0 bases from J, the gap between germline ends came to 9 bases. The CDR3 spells CASSPQGSTDTQYF. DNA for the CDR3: TGTGCCAGCAGCCCACAGGGTAGCACAGATACGCAGTATTTT.

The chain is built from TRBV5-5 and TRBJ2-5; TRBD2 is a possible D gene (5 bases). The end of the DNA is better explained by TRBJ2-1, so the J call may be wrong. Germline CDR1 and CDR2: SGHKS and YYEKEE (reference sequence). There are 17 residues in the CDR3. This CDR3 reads CASSLVSSGYLYNEQFF. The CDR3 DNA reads TGTGCCAGCAGCTTGGTGTCCAGCGGATACCTCTACAATGAGCAGTTCTTC.

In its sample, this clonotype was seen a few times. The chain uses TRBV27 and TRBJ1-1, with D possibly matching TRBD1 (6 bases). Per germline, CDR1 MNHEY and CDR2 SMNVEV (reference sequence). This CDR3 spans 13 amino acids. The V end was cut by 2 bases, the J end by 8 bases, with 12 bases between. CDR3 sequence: CASSLGTTNEAFF. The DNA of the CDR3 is TGTGCCAGCAGTTTAGGGACAACCAACGAAGCTTTCTTT.